Described below is a single T cell receptor beta chain sequence and its context. Its matching antigen is unknown. In the authors' methods: Building a distant-metastasis classifier for papillary thyroid cancer drew on CDR3 differences across clinicopathological groups. TCRdb redid the clone calls on the PCR reads using MiXCR. In this record, the V and J calls reflect TCRdb's handling and not the investigators' own analysis. The sample consists of 20,000 to 25,000 clones, roughly a sixth of them appearing once. The source of the sample is a study of metastatic and nonmetastatic thyroid tumors. General study findings and limits: Relative to benign nodules, malignant thyroid tumors were reportedly characterized by significantly elevated TCR beta diversity in blood and tumor.

Thyroid surgery took place with no prior treatment in any patient. CDR3 length: 15 amino acids. The J segment lost 8 bases and the V segment lost 0 bases, leaving 8 bases of the junction unmatched. The germline V gene encodes CDR1 LGHDT and CDR2 YNNKEL (reference sequence). V and J are TRBV3-1 and TRBJ1-2; 8 bases line up with TRBD1. This TCR came from a female donor with papillary thyroid cancer or a benign thyroid nodule (not recorded which). Some clones in this sample may be carry-over from other donors' samples. Specimen: blood. The chain's CDR3 is CASSQEGQGARGYTF. For the CDR3, the DNA is TGTGCCAGCAGCCAAGAGGGGCAGGGGGCGCGAGGCTACACCTTC.